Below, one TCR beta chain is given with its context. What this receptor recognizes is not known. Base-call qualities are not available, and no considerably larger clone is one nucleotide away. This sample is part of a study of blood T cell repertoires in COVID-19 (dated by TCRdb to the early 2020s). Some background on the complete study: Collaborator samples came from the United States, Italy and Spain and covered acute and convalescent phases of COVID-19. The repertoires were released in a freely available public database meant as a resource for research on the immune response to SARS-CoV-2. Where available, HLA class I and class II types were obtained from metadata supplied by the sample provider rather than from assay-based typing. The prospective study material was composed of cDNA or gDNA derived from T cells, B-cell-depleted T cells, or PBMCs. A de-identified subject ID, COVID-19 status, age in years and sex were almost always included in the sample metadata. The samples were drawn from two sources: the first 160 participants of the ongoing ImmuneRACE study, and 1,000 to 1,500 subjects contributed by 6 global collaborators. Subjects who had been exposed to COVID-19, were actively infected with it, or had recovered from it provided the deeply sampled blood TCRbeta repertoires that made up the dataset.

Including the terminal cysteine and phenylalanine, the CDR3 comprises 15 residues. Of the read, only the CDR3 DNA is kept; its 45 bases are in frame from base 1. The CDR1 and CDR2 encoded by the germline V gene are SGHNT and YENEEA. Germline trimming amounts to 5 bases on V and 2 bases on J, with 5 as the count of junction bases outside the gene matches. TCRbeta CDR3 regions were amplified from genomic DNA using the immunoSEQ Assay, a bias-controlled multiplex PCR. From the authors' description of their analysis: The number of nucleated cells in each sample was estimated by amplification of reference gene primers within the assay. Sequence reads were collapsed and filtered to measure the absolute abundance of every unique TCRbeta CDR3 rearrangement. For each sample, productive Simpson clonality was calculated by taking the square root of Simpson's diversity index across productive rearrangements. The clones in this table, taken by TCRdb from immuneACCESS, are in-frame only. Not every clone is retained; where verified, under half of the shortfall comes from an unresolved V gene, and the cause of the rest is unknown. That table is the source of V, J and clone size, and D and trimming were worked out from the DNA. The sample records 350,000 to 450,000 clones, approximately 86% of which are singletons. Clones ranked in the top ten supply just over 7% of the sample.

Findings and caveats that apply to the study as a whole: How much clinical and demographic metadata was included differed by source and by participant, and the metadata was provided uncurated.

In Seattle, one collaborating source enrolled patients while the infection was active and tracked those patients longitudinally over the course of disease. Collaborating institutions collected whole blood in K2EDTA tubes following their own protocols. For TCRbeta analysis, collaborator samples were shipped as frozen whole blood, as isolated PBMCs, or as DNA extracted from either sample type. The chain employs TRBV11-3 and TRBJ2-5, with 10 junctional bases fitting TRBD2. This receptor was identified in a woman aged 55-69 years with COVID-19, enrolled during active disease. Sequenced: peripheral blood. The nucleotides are TGTGCCAGCAGCCCAAGCGGGGGGGTACAAGAGACCCAGTACTTC. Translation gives CASSPSGGVQETQYF.